This TCR beta chain appears in the sequencing data of a study of human T cells and chemical hapten exposure. The overall study: Patches with 0.01% DPC went on the upper back, and the tests were read at 6 days. The cohort included alopecia areata under or over 50% scalp, totalis and universalis. Findings and limits, study-wide: Patch test score was positively correlated with the counts of TCRs that had expanded at PT1.

A word on this clonotype: Its matching antigen is unknown. One end of the junction varies from germline; a read error may be responsible.

TCRdb reprocessed the RACE reads via MiXCR and lists one record per CDR3 protein. The sample includes about 74,000 distinct CDR3 sequences, around 15% of them seen just once. CDR1 and CDR2 (germline): SNHLY, FYNNEI. The CDR3 consists of 13 residues. Time point specified: pre-sensitization, week 0. Treatment described: therapeutic diphenylcyclopropenone sensitization with weekly scalp DPC. The receptor's source is a woman aged 45 to 65 with alopecia areata. Some clones in this sample may be carry-over from other donors' samples. The chain links TRBV2 to TRBJ2-2, with TRBD2 as a possible D gene (6 bases). The sample here was whole blood, taken in connection with sensitization to the hapten diphenylcyclopropenone (DPC). In DNA, the CDR3 is TGTGCCAGAAGTGGCGGGGAGACCGGGGAGCTGTTTTTT. Its translation is CARSGGETGELFF.